This TCR beta chain was identified in a study of post-analysis software for immune sequencing data. On the study more broadly: Multiple sclerosis in the patients followed relapsing-remitting, secondary progressive and progressive-relapsing courses. Study observations and caveats: Patients showed TRBV5-6, TRBV5-1 and TRBV20-1 among a few TRBV segments more frequent than in controls. Multiple sclerosis patients showed significantly lower normalized Chao1 diversity than controls did.

The table lists this clonotype with a count of one. Its target is unknown. The TCR beta cDNA libraries contained unique molecular identifiers. Input of roughly 0.9 to 11 million T cells yielded 550,000 or so cDNA molecules. TCRdb passed the PCR reads through MiXCR, listing each CDR3 protein once. The sample has roughly 670,000 distinct CDR3 sequences, around 64% seen once; the top ten hold 11%. The germline CDR1 and CDR2 sequences are LGHNA and YNFKEQ. The CDR3 runs 18 residues. V lost 2 bases to trimming and J lost 5 bases, with 24 bases between them. The receptor was isolated from a girl aged 2-9 years with multiple sclerosis. Sequenced: blood. The gene calls are TRBV4-2 and TRBJ2-5; tentatively, D is TRBD1 (6 bases). CDR3 in DNA: TGTGCCAGCAGCCAAAAGCGGCTCCCTCTCGGCCAGGGGGAGACCCAGTACTTC. Its translation: CASSQKRLPLGQGETQYF.